This T cell receptor (beta chain) was identified during a study of regulatory T cells in long-lasting Graves disease. Study findings and constraints: Persistent disease samples used TRBV28, TRBJ1-2 and TRBJ2-5 preferentially.

Time point specified: newly diagnosed GD, antithyroid drugs for less than 3 months. Construction of the TCR library relied on RNA isolated from PBMCs. HTBI primers from iRepertoire and Arm-PCR of CDR3 regions yielded the TCR beta libraries. MiXCR, run by TCRdb on the multiplex PCR reads, gives a single entry per CDR3 protein. The repertoire has 350,000 to 450,000 distinct CDR3 sequences, around 11% of them found once; the top ten carry approximately 20%. This CDR3 has 19 residues. The trim removed 0 bases at V and 7 bases at J, leaving 21 bases unmatched. The V gene's germline CDR1 is SGHRS and CDR2 YFSETQ. This clonotype was detected ten times or more. Its specificity is not known. This sample was shared with a second study, whose subject was T cells in Graves' hyperthyroidism and ophthalmopathy. According to that study: Graves' hyperthyroidism was deemed stable given no ophthalmopathy progression within 18 months. Clinical symptoms, serum thyroxine and TRAb, thyroid ultrasound and orbital computed tomography were used for the diagnoses. First-round RT-PCR targeting the TCR CDR3 was performed with the HTBI primer set.

V is TRBV5-1 and J is TRBJ1-1, with 7 bases fitting TRBD1. This material consisted of peripheral blood mononuclear cells (PBMCs), taken at new diagnosis, from a patient treated with antithyroid drugs. The receptor was derived from a woman aged 18-35 years with Graves disease. The CDR3 spells CASSLAGRQGRGQTDEAFF. CDR3 sequence (DNA): TGCGCCAGCAGCTTGGCAGGGAGACAGGGACGAGGGCAAACAGATGAAGCTTTCTTT.